The next 32 T cell receptor beta chains were all read from a single sample in a study of CD8 T cells in ankylosing spondylitis. Study-wide results and caveats: The study identified a TCR beta motif of roughly eight highly homologous variants that appeared characteristic of ankylosing spondylitis blood.

Their specific antigens are unknown. Each CDR3 protein gets one entry after TCRdb re-called the 5' RACE reads with MiXCR. The sample shows a few hundred thousand distinct CDR3 sequences, about 18% of them seen only once. Sequenced: blood, either unsorted or a sorted T cell fraction (not recorded which). The receptors come from a male donor with ankylosing spondylitis.

This clonotype was counted ten times or more. The CDR3 nucleotides are TGCAGCGTTGCGGATTCGGTCAGGGAGCTGTTTTTT. This translates into CSVADSVRELFF. The chain recombines TRBV29-1 with TRBJ2-2; no reliable D call. The CDR3 sequence is 12 residues long. Between the trimmed V and J ends, which lost 4 bases and 9 bases, there was a span of 12 bases. CDR1 and CDR2 from the germline V gene are SQVTM and ANQGSEA.

This clonotype showed up just a few times. The CDR3 is CASSLIDTQYF. The CDR3 nucleotides read TGTGCCAGCAGCTTAATAGATACGCAGTATTTT. The chain recombines TRBV7-9 with TRBJ2-3; unclear D gene. Trimming removed 2 bases at V and 5 bases at J, with 2 bases between. The germline gives CDR1 SEHNR, CDR2 FQNEAQ (reference sequence). CDR3 length: 11 residues.

This clonotype was seen many times. J is TRBJ2-7 and V is TRBV9, with 11 positions matching TRBD1. V dropped 4 bases and J dropped 5; count of bases not matched to a gene: 8. The CDR3 is made up of 15 amino acids. In germline, CDR1 is SGDLS, CDR2 YYNGEE. The DNA for the CDR3 is TGTGCCAGCAGCATCGGACAGGGGGCGATCAACGAGCAGTACTTC. As protein: CASSIGQGAINEQYF.

This rearrangement joins TRBV7-3 to TRBJ2-1; D could derive from TRBD1 or TRBD2 (5 bases each). Germline loops: CDR1 SGHTA, CDR2 FQGTGA. This CDR3 has 15 residues. Trimming took 5 bases from V and 4 from J, leaving 15 bases between them. The CDR3 DNA is TGTGCCAGCAGCGTAATGGGGACCGATTACAATGAGCAGTTCTTC. Its protein product is CASSVMGTDYNEQFF.

This clonotype was seen a handful of times. The chain combines TRBV2 with TRBJ2-2, with 12 bases identical to TRBD2. The CDR3 extends over 14 amino acids. The V gene end was trimmed by 11 bases and the J gene end by 7 bases; junction bases not matched to a gene: 8. From germline, CDR1 is SNHLY and CDR2 FYNNEI. The CDR3 region has the DNA TGTGCCGGTCTAGCGGGGGGGCCTGTCGGGGAGCTGTTTTTT. The encoded protein is CAGLAGGPVGELFF.

This clonotype occurred a few times. The chain combines TRBV20-1 with TRBJ2-7, with 10 bases aligning to TRBD2. From germline, CDR1 is DFQATT and CDR2 SNEGSKA (reference sequence). CDR3 length equals 15 residues. The J segment lost 6 bases and the V segment lost 1 base, leaving 9 bases of the junction unmatched. The CDR3 loop is CSARGTSGLRGEQYF. CDR3 nucleotide sequence: TGCAGTGCTAGAGGGACTAGCGGCCTGAGGGGCGAGCAGTACTTC.

The rearrangement joins TRBV6-5 to TRBJ2-3; 8 nucleotides match TRBD2. The V gene end was trimmed by 3 bases and the J gene end by 4 bases; junction bases not matched to a gene: 6. The CDR3 contains 15 residues. Germline CDR1 MNHEY, CDR2 SVGAGI. The CDR3 coding sequence is TGTGCCAGCAGTTATAGCGGGATGGCCGCAGATACGCAGTATTTT. Translation: CASSYSGMAADTQYF.

The chain combines TRBV4-1 with TRBJ2-7; 7 bases agree with TRBD2. The CDR3 is 13 residues long. Germline assignment: CDR1 MGHRA and CDR2 YSYEKL. The V and J ends lost 4 bases and 5 bases, in that order; junction bases with no gene match: 5. The CDR3 region has the DNA TGCGCCAGCAGCCCCAGGGAGGGAAACGAGCAGTACTTC. Amino acids: CASSPREGNEQYF.

A few counts support this clonotype. The V gene is TRBV12-3 or TRBV12-4, the J gene TRBJ2-4, with no clear D. The CDR3 runs to 15 residues. V lost 4 bases to trimming and J lost 2 bases, with 12 bases between them. CDR3 sequence: CASSSNVGPKNIQYF. CDR3 coding DNA: TGTGCCAGCAGTTCCAATGTAGGCCCCAAAAACATTCAGTACTTC.

This chain joins TRBV27 and TRBJ2-7, with TRBD1 identical over 7 bases. Germline CDR1 reads MNHEY; CDR2 reads SMNVEV (reference sequence). The CDR3 runs 13 residues. V dropped 8 bases and J dropped 6; count of bases not matched to a gene: 10. The CDR3 coding sequence is TGTGCCAGCGGGGGATACAGGGGAAGCGAGCAGTACTTC. The encoded protein is CASGGYRGSEQYF.

The CDR3 sequence is CASSLEGLAGEEQFF. Here the CDR3 DNA reads TGTGCCAGCAGCTTAGAGGGACTAGCGGGAGAAGAGCAGTTCTTC. This rearrangement joins TRBV7-2 to TRBJ2-1, with 14 nucleotides matching TRBD2. The CDR3 length is 15 residues. The V gene's germline CDR1 is SGHTA and CDR2 FQGNSA. J lost 10 bases, V lost 1 base, and 3 bases had no gene match.

V is TRBV6-2 or TRBV6-3 and J is TRBJ2-7, with D tentatively TRBD1 (5 bases). This CDR3 spans 14 amino acids. Trimming took off 0 bases at V and 5 bases at J, with 11 bases between the two ends. Germline values: CDR1 MNHEY, CDR2 SVGEGT. The CDR3 sequence: CASSYSKGINEQYF. DNA of the CDR3: TGTGCCAGCAGTTACTCGAAGGGGATAAACGAGCAGTACTTC.

This clonotype has a handful of counts. The chain recombines TRBV7-2 with TRBJ2-7; tentative D call: TRBD1 (5 bases). Germline CDR1 reads SGHTA; CDR2 reads FQGNSA. This CDR3 is built from 14 residues. V was trimmed by 2 bases and J by 0 bases, leaving 8 bases between them. The CDR3 spells CASSLIQDSYEQYF. In DNA, the CDR3 is TGTGCCAGCAGCTTAATACAGGACTCCTACGAGCAGTACTTC.

A few counts support this clonotype. J is TRBJ2-7 and V is TRBV21-1; the table's D call TRBD1 went unverified against the DNA. TRBV21-1 is a documented pseudogene. This CDR3 region has 16 residues. As DNA, the CDR3 is TGTGCCAGCAGCAGCGGCCGGGACAGGGGCACCTACGAGCAGTACTTC. Amino acid sequence: CASSSGRDRGTYEQYF.

The rearrangement joins TRBV10-2 to TRBJ2-3; 15 bases align to TRBD2. The ends lost 6 bases at V and 3 bases at J; junction bases unmatched: 4. CDR3 size: 16 residues. Germline V lookup: CDR1 WSHSY, CDR2 SAAADI. The CDR3 is CASSTGTSGGTDTQYF. For the CDR3, the DNA is TGCGCCAGCAGCACCGGGACTAGCGGGGGGACAGATACGCAGTATTTT.

The V and J genes are TRBV12-3 or TRBV12-4 and TRBJ2-7; 16 nucleotides match TRBD2. This CDR3 spans 18 amino acids. Trimming cost V 6 bases and J 0 bases; bases outside gene matches: 8. The chain's CDR3 is CASSKGLAGGPRSYEQYF. For the CDR3, the DNA is TGTGCCAGCAGCAAGGGACTAGCGGGAGGGCCTCGCTCCTACGAGCAGTACTTC.

This clonotype has a handful of counts. This chain connects TRBV19 to TRBJ1-1; D perhaps matches TRBD1 (5 bases). The CDR3 is made up of 14 amino acids. V was shortened by 10 bases and J by 1 base, with 16 bases between the two germline ends. Germline values: CDR1 LNHDA, CDR2 SQIVND (reference sequence). The CDR3 bases are TGTGCCACCTATGACCCGGACAAGAACACTGAAGCTTTCTTT. Translated: CATYDPDKNTEAFF.

This chain links TRBV5-6 with TRBJ1-5; 7 nucleotides match TRBD1. CDR3 length: 14 residues. CDR1 is SGHDT, CDR2 YYEEEE, per germline. Trimming took 0 bases from V and 7 from J; bases not matched to a gene: 4. The chain's CDR3 is CASSLGGGWQPQHF. The CDR3 bases are TGTGCCAGCAGCTTGGGAGGGGGCTGGCAGCCCCAGCATTTT.

The table lists this clonotype with a few counts. The chain couples TRBV24-1 to TRBJ1-4; no reliable D call. The CDR3 runs to 15 residues. Germline V lookup: CDR1 KGHDR, CDR2 SFDVKD. Between the trimmed V and J ends, which lost 0 bases and 4 bases, there was a span of 8 bases. The CDR3 sequence is CATSDLTGYNEKLFF. CDR3 sequence (DNA): TGTGCCACCAGTGATTTGACCGGCTATAATGAAAAACTGTTTTTT.

This clonotype was seen only a few times. The CDR3 coding sequence is TGTGCCATCAGTGAGTCGGTGGGGGTCCAAGAGACCCAGTACTTC. As protein: CAISESVGVQETQYF. The chain recombines TRBV10-3 with TRBJ2-5; D may correspond to TRBD1 or TRBD2 (5 bases each). The V end lost 0 bases, the J end lost 1 base, and 9 bases lay between the germline ends. CDR3 size: 15 residues. Germline V lookup: CDR1 ENHRY, CDR2 SYGVKD.

The table lists this clonotype with a few counts. The chain is built from TRBV20-1 and TRBJ2-3; tentatively, D is TRBD2 (5 bases). Germline CDR1 is DFQATT and CDR2 is SNEGSKA (reference sequence). V gave up 0 bases and J gave up 0 bases, with 10 bases separating them. The CDR3 sequence is 15 residues long. The CDR3 DNA follows: TGCAGTGCTAGAGATGCGGGCTATAGCACAGATACGCAGTATTTT. Its translation is CSARDAGYSTDTQYF.

This chain uses TRBV11-2 with TRBJ2-1, with a possible D match to TRBD2 (6 bases). From germline, CDR1 is SGHAT and CDR2 FQNNGV. V was shortened by 4 bases and J by 0 bases, with 22 bases between the two germline ends. This CDR3 region has 19 residues. The CDR3 sequence: CASSSPETFLAHSYNEQFF. Written as DNA, the CDR3 is TGTGCCAGCAGCTCCCCCGAAACCTTCCTAGCGCACTCCTACAATGAGCAGTTCTTC.

The J gene is TRBJ2-7, the V gene TRBV18, with 16 bases lining up with TRBD2. The CDR3 contains 17 residues. V was clipped by 3 bases and J by 1 base; unmatched bases: 3. The germline gives CDR1 KGHSH, CDR2 LQKENI. CDR3 protein: CASSPGLAGGPSYEQYF. In nucleotides, the CDR3 is TGTGCCAGCTCACCGGGACTAGCGGGGGGGCCATCCTACGAGCAGTACTTC.

V and J are TRBV4-3 and TRBJ2-5; 11 bases fit TRBD2. In germline, CDR1 is LGHNA, CDR2 YSLEER. J was trimmed by 2 bases and V by 0 bases; bases with no gene match: 11. The CDR3 contains 19 residues. CDR3 protein: CASSQDLTLAGGLQETQYF. In nucleotides, the CDR3 is TGCGCCAGCAGCCAAGACTTGACTCTAGCGGGAGGCCTACAAGAGACCCAGTACTTC.

This chain uses TRBV7-9 with TRBJ2-7; D is unclear. Germline values: CDR1 SEHNR, CDR2 FQNEAQ (reference sequence). The ends were cut back, 1 base at V and 6 bases at J, with 10 bases in the middle. The CDR3 has 13 amino acids. In nucleotides, the CDR3 is TGTGCCAGCAGCTTAGGGTCAGGAATCGAGCAGTACTTC. Translation: CASSLGSGIEQYF.

This clonotype was recorded a few times. The chain links TRBV29-1 to TRBJ1-1, with no clear D. CDR3 length equals 12 residues. Germline V gene data show CDR1 as SQVTM and CDR2 as ANQGSEA. V shed 7 bases and J shed 5 bases, with 14 bases lying between them. Here the CDR3 DNA reads TGCAGCGCCACGGACCAAAGGACTGAAGCTTTCTTT. This codes for CSATDQRTEAFF.

This clonotype was seen a few times. The junction shows a germline mismatch at one end, possibly a read error. The V call is TRBV12-3 or TRBV12-4, the J call TRBJ1-5, with D tentatively TRBD1 (5 bases). The CDR3 consists of 16 residues. The CDR3 region has the DNA TGTGCCAGCAGTTTAGGAAAAGGGGTTAGCCATCAGCCCCAGCATTTT. Translated, it gives CASSLGKGVSHQPQHF.

This chain uses TRBV5-4 with TRBJ2-1, with a possible D match to TRBD2 (5 bases). With 0 bases removed from V and 5 bases from J, the gap between germline ends came to 15 bases. The CDR3 consists of 16 residues. Germline-derived CDR1 and CDR2 are SGHNT and YYREEE (reference sequence). The CDR3 here is CASSLAAASFHNEQFF. DNA of the CDR3: TGTGCCAGCAGCTTGGCCGCGGCTAGCTTCCACAATGAGCAGTTCTTC.

This clonotype has more than one count but fewer than ten. The chain couples TRBV4-2 to TRBJ1-2; no firm D call. Germline loops: CDR1 LGHNA, CDR2 YNFKEQ. CDR3 length: 13 residues. The V gene lost 4 bases and the J gene lost 8 bases, with 14 bases spanning the gap. The CDR3 sequence: CASSPMDGPGYTF. The CDR3 DNA reads TGTGCCAGCAGCCCGATGGACGGCCCGGGCTACACCTTC.

The sample holds many counts of this clonotype. V and J are TRBV20-1 and TRBJ2-7; possible D gene TRBD2, 5 bases. CDR3 length: 14 amino acids. Trimming pared 6 bases from V and 6 bases from J, leaving 21 bases between. CDR1 and CDR2 (germline): DFQATT, SNEGSKA (reference sequence). The CDR3 DNA sequence: TGCAGTGCGCACGACCGGGGAATCCACGGCGAGCAGTACTTC. Its protein product is CSAHDRGIHGEQYF.

This clonotype appeared a few times. A much larger clonotype is one base distant, so this may be a read error. The chain joins TRBV5-6 to TRBJ1-1; D unresolved. Trimming cost V 4 bases and J 1 base, with 5 bases left between them. From germline, CDR1 is SGHDT and CDR2 YYEEEE. The CDR3 extends over 12 amino acids. The DNA for the CDR3 is TGTGCCAGCAGCCAGCGGAACACTGAAGCTTTCTTT. Its translation: CASSQRNTEAFF.

V and J are TRBV5-6 and TRBJ1-1; the D is unclear. Trimming left V 7 bases short and J 2 bases short, with 9 bases between. The CDR3 loop spans 12 amino acids. Germline V gene lookup returns CDR1 SGHDT and CDR2 YYEEEE. The CDR3 bases are TGTGCCAGCTCCTGGGTAAACACTGAAGCTTTCTTT. Amino acid sequence: CASSWVNTEAFF.